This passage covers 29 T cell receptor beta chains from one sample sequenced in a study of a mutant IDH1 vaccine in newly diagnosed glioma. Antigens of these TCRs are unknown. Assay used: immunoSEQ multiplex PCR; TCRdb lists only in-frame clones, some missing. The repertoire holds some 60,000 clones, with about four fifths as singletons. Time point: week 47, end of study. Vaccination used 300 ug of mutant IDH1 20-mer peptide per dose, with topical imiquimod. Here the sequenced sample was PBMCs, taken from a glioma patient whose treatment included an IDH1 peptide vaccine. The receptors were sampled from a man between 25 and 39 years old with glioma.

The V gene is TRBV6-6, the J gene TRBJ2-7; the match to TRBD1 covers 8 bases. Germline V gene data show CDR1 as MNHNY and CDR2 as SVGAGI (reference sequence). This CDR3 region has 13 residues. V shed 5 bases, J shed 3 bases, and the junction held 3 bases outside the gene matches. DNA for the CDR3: TGTGCCAGCAGTAACGGACAGGGCTACGAGCAGTACTTC. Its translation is CASSNGQGYEQYF.

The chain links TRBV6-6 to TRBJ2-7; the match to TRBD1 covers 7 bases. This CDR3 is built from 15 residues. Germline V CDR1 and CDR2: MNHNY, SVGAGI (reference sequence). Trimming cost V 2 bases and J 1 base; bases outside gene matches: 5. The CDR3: CASSYMTGSSYEQYF. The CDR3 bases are TGTGCCAGCAGTTACATGACAGGGAGTTCCTACGAGCAGTACTTC.

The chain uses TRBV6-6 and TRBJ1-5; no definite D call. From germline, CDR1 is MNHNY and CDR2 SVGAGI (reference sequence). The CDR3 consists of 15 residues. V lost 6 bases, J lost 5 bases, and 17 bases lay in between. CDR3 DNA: TGTGCCAGCAGCTATGACCCTGCAGGTGATCAGCCCCAGCATTTT. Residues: CASSYDPAGDQPQHF.

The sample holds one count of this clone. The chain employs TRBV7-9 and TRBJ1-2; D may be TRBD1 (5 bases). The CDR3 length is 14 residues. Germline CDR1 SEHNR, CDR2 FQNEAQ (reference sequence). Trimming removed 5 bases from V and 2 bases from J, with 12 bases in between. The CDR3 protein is CASSTRQGNYGYTF. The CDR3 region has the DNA TGTGCCAGCAGCACCAGGCAGGGCAACTATGGCTACACCTTC.

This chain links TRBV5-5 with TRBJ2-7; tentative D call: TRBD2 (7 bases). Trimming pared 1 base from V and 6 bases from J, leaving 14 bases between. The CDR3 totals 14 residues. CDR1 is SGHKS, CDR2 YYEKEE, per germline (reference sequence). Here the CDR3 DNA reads TGTGCCAGCAGCTTGAAGAGGGGGGGCTCCGAGCAGTACTTC. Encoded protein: CASSLKRGGSEQYF.

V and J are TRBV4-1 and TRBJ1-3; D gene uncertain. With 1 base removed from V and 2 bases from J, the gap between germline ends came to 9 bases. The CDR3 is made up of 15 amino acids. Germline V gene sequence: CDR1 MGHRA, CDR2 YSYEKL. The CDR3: CASSQGGITGNTIYF. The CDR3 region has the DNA TGCGCCAGCAGCCAAGGAGGGATCACTGGAAACACCATATATTTT.

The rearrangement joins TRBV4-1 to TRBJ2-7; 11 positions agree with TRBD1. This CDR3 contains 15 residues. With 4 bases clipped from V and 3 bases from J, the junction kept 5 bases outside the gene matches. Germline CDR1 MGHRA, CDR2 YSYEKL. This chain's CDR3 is CASSPGQGAGYEQYF. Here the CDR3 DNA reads TGCGCCAGCAGCCCAGGACAGGGGGCAGGCTACGAGCAGTACTTC.

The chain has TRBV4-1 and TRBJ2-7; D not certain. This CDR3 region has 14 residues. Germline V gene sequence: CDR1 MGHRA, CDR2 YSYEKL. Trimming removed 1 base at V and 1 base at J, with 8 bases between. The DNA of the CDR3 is TGCGCCAGCAGCCAAGGCGGCAATTCCTACGAGCAGTACTTC. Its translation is CASSQGGNSYEQYF.

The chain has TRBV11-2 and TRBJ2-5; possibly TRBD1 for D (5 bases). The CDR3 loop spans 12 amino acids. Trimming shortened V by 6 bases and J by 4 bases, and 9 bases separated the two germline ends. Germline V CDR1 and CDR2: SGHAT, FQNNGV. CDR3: CASRGLGETQYF. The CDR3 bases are TGTGCCAGCAGGGGGCTCGGAGAGACCCAGTACTTC.

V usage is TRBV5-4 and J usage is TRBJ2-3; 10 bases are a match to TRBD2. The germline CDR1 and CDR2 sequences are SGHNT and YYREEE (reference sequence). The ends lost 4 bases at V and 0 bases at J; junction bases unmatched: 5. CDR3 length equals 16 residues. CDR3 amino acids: CASSVKRGGSTDTQYF. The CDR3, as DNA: TGTGCCAGCAGCGTCAAGCGGGGGGGTAGCACAGATACGCAGTATTTT. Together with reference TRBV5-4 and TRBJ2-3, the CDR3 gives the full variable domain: ETGVTQSPTHLIKTRGQQVTLRCSSQSGHNTVSWYQQALGQGPQFIFQYYREEENGRGNFPPRFSGLQFPNYSSELNVNALELDDSALYLCASSVKRGGSTDTQYFGPGTRLTVL.

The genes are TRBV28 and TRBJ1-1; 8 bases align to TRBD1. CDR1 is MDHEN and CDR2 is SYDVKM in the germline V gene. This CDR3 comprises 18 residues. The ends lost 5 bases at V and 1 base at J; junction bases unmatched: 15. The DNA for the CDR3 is TGTGCCAGCAGTCGCCCCGGGACAGGCCTCGGGTCGAACACTGAAGCTTTCTTT. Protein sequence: CASSRPGTGLGSNTEAFF.

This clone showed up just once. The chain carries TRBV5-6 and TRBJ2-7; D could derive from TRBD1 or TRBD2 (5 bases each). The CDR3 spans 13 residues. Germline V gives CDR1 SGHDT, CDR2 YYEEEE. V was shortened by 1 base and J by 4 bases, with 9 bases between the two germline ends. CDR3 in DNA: TGTGCCAGCAGCTTGCAGGGACGATACGAGCAGTACTTC. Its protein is CASSLQGRYEQYF.

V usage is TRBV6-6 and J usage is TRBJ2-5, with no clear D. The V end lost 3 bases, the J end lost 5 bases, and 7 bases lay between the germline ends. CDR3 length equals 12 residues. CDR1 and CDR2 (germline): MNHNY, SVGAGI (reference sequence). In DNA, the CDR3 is TGTGCCAGCAGTTATAGACCGGAGACCCAGTACTTC. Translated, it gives CASSYRPETQYF.

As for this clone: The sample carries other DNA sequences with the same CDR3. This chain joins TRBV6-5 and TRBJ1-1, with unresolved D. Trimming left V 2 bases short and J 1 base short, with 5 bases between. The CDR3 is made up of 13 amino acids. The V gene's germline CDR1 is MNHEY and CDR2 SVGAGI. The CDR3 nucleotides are TGTGCCAGCAGTTACGGACGGAACACTGAAGCTTTCTTT. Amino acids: CASSYGRNTEAFF.

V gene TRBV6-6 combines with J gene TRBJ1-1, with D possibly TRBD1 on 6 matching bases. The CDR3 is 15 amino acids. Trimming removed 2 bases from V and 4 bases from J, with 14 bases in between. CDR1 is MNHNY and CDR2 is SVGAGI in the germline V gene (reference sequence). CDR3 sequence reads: CASSYGNRVGTEAFF. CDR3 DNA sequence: TGTGCCAGCAGTTACGGGAACAGGGTGGGCACTGAAGCTTTCTTT.

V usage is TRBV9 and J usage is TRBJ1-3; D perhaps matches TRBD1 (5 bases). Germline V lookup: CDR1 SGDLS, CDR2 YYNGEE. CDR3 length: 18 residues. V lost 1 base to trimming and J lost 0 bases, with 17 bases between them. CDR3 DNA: TGTGCCAGCAGCGTATCTTATTGGGGCAGAGGCTCTGGAAACACCATATATTTT. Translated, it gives CASSVSYWGRGSGNTIYF.

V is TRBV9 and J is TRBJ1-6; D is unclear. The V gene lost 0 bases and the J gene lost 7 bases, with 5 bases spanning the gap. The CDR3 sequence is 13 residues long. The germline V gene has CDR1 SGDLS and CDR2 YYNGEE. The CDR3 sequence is CASSVEVNSPLHF. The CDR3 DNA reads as TGTGCCAGCAGCGTAGAAGTAAATTCACCCCTCCACTTT.

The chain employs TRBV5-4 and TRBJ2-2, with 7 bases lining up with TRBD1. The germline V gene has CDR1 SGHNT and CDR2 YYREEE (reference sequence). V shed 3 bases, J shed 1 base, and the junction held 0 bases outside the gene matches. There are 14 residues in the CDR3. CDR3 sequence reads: CASSWTGNTGELFF. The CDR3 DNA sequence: TGTGCCAGCAGCTGGACAGGGAACACCGGGGAGCTGTTTTTT.

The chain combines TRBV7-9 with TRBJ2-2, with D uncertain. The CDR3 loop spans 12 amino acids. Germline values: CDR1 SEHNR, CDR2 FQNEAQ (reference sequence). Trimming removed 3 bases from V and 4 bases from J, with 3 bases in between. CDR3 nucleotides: TGTGCCAGCAGCTTTAGCACCGGGGAGCTGTTTTTT. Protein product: CASSFSTGELFF.

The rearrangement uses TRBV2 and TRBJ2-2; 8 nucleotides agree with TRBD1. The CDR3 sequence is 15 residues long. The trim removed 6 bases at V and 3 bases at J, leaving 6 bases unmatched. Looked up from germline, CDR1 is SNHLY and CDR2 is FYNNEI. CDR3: CASRAGTGYTGELFF. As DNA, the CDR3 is TGTGCCAGCAGGGCCGGGACAGGATACACCGGGGAGCTGTTTTTT.

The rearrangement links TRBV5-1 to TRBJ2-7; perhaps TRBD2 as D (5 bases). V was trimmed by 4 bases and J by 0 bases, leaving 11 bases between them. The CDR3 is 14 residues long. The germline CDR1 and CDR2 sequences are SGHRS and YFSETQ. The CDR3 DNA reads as TGCGCCAGCAGCAGGACTGGATCCTCCTACGAGCAGTACTTC. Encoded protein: CASSRTGSSYEQYF.

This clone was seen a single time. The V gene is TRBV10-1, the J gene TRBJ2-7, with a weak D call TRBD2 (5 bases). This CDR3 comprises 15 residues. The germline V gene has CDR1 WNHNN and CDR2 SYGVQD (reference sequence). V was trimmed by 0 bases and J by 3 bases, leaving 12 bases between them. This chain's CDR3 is CASSESRASHYEQYF. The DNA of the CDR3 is TGCGCCAGCAGTGAGTCGAGGGCCAGTCACTACGAGCAGTACTTC.

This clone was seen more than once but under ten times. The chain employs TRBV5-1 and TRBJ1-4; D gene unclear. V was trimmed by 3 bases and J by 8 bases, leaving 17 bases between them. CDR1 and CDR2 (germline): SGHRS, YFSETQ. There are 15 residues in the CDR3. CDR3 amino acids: CASSSDGRGKEKLFF. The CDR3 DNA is TGCGCCAGCAGCTCGGACGGTCGCGGGAAGGAAAAACTGTTTTTT.

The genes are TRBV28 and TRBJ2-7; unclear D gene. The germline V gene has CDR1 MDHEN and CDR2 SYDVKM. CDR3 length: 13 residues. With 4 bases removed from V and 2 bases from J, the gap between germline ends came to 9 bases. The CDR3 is CASSYVGAYEQYF. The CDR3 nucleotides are TGTGCCAGCAGTTATGTCGGTGCCTACGAGCAGTACTTC.

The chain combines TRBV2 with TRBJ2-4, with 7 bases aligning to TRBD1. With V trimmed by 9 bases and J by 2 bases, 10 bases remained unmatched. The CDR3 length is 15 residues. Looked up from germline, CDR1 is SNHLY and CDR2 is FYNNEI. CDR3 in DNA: TGTGCCAGTAAGGAGCAGGGGGTTTCCAAAAACATTCAGTACTTC. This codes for CASKEQGVSKNIQYF.

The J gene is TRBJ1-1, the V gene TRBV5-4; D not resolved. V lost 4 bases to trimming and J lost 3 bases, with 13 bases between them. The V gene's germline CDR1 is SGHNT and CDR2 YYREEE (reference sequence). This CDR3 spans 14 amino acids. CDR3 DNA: TGTGCCAGCAGCGAGTTACTTGGGGACACTGAAGCTTTCTTT. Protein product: CASSELLGDTEAFF.

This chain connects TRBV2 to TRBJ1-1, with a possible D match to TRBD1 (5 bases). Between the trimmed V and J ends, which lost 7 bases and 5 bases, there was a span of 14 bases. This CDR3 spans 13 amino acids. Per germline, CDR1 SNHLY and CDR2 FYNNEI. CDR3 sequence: CASTEGVVTEAFF. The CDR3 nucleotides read TGTGCCAGCACCGAAGGGGTGGTTACTGAAGCTTTCTTT.

The CDR3 region has the DNA TGCGCCAGCAGCCAAGAGGGACAGGGGGACACCGGGGAGCTGTTTTTT. It specifies CASSQEGQGDTGELFF. V and J are TRBV5-1 and TRBJ2-2, with 11 bases identical to TRBD1. The CDR3 runs to 16 residues. CDR1 and CDR2 (germline): SGHRS, YFSETQ. After removal of 4 bases from V and 3 bases from J, the junction contained 5 bases not matched to a gene.

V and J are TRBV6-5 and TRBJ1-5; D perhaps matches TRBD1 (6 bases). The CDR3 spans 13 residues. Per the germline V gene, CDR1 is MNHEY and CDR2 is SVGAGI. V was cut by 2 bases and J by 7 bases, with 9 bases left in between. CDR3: CASSYGGQQPQHF. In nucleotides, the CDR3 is TGTGCCAGCAGTTACGGGGGGCAACAGCCCCAGCATTTT.